This T cell receptor beta chain was obtained from a study of blood T cell repertoires in COVID-19 (dated by TCRdb to the early 2020s). In terms of the full investigation: Collaborator samples came from the United States, Italy and Spain and covered acute and convalescent phases of COVID-19. HLA class I and class II types, where available, came from metadata supplied by the sample provider rather than from assay-based typing. Nearly every sample came with metadata listing a de-identified subject ID, COVID-19 status, age in years and sex. Samples were obtained from the ongoing ImmuneRACE study (first 160 participants) and from about 1,300 subjects provided by 6 global collaborators. The dataset comprised deeply sampled blood TCRbeta repertoires from subjects exposed to, actively infected with, or recovered from COVID-19. The repertoires were released in a freely available public database intended as a resource for research on the immune response to SARS-CoV-2. The material from the prospective study consisted of cDNA or gDNA derived from T cells, B-cell-depleted T cells, or PBMCs.

The research as a whole found: How much clinical and demographic metadata was included differed by source and by participant, and the metadata was provided uncurated.

Reading the germline V gene (reference sequence) gives CDR1 SEHNR and CDR2 FQNEAQ. The CDR3 has 15 amino acids, counting the end cysteine and phenylalanine. Only the CDR3 part of the read is kept: 45 bases, read in frame from the first base. At the junction V is shortened by 3 bases and J by 4 bases; bases outside the gene matches: 4. TCRbeta CDR3 regions were amplified from genomic DNA using the immunoSEQ Assay, a bias-controlled multiplex PCR. In the original analysis: The number of nucleated cells in each sample was estimated from the amplification of reference gene primers within the assay. To quantify the absolute abundance of each unique TCRbeta CDR3 rearrangement, sequence reads were collapsed and filtered. For each sample, productive Simpson clonality was calculated as the square root of Simpson's diversity index across productive rearrangements. Here the immuneACCESS table is served through TCRdb, limited to in-frame sequences with V and J called. Missing clones are a known gap in these copies; in checked studies unresolved V genes cover under half, and the rest lacks a known reason. The V and J calls and clone size were taken over from that table, and D and trimming were inferred from the DNA. In this sample the table shows under 450,000 clones, 70% to 90% of which occur a single time. 10% to 15% of the sample lies in the top ten.

At one collaborating source in Seattle, patients were enrolled during active infection and were followed longitudinally through the course of disease. Whole blood was collected in K2EDTA tubes by collaborating institutions according to the institutions' own protocols. For TCRbeta analysis, collaborators shipped samples in one of three forms: frozen whole blood, isolated PBMCs, or DNA extracted from either of those sample types. This clone was seen more than once but under ten times. Its target antigen remains unknown. No much larger clone exists at a distance of one base, and base qualities are not known.

This TCR came from a woman in her 50s with COVID-19, enrolled during active disease. Material for sequencing was peripheral blood. The sequence joins TRBV7-9 to TRBJ2-3; the junction holds 10 bases that match TRBD1. The sequence in DNA is TGTGCCAGCAGCTTTCAAGGACAGGGGGCAGATACGCAGTATTTT. Translated, this is CASSFQGQGADTQYF.